The entry that follows covers one T cell receptor (beta chain) sequence. Assay: immunoSEQ multiplex PCR; the TCRdb copy retains only in-frame clones and omits some. Of fewer than 35,000 clones in the sample, about 96% were seen once. Germline V gene data show CDR1 as LNHDA and CDR2 as SQIVND (reference sequence). V shed 6 bases and J 2 bases; nucleotides not matched to a gene: 10. This CDR3 has 15 amino acids. This specimen belongs to a study of circulating and synovial CD4+ cells in juvenile arthritis. The TCR originated in a human donor with juvenile idiopathic arthritis. Sequencing used CD4+ T cells from blood. This chain connects TRBV19 to TRBJ2-7; 7 positions agree with TRBD1. Written as DNA, the CDR3 is TGTGCCAGTAGGATCGCCGGGACAGCACCCTACGAGCAGTACTTC. This encodes CASRIAGTAPYEQYF.